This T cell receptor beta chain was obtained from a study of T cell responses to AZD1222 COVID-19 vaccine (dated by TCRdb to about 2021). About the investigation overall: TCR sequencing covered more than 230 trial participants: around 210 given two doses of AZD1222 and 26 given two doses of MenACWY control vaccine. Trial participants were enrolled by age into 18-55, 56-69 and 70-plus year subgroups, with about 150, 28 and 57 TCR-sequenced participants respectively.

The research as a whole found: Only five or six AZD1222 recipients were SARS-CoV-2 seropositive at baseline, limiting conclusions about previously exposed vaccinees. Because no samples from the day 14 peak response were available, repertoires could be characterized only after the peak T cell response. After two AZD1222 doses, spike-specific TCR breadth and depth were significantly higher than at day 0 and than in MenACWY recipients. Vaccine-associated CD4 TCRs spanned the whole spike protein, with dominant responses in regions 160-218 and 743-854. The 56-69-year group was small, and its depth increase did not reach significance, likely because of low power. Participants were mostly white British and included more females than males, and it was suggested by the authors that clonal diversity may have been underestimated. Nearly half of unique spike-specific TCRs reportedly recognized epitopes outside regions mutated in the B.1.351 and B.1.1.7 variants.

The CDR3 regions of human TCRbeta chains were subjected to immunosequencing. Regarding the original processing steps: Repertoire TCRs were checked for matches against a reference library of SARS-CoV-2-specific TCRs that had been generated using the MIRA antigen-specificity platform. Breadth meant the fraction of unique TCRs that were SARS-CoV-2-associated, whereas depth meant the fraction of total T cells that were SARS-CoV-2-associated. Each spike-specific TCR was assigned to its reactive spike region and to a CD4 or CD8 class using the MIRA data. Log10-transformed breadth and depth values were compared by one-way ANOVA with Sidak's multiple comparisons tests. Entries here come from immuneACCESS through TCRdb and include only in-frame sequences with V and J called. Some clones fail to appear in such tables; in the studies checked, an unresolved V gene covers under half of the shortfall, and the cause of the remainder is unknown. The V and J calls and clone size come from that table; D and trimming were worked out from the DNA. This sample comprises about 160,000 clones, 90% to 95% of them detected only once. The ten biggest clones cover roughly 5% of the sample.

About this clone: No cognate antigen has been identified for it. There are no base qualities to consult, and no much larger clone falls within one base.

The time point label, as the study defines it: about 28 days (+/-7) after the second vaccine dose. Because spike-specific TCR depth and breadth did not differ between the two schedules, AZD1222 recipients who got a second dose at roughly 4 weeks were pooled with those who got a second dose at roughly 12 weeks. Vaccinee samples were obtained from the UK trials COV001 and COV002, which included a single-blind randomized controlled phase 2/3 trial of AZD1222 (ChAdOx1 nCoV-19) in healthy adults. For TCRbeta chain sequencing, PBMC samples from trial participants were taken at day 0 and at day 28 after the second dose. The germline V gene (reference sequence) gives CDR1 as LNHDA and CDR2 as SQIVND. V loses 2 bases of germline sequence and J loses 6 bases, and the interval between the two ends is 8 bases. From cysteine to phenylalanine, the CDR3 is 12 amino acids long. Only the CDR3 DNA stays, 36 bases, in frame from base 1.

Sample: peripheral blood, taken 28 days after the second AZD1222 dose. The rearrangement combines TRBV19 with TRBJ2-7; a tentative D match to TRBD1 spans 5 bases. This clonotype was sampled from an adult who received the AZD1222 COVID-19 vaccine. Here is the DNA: TGTGCCAGTAGTATACAGGGTAGCGAGCAGTACTTC. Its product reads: CASSIQGSEQYF.